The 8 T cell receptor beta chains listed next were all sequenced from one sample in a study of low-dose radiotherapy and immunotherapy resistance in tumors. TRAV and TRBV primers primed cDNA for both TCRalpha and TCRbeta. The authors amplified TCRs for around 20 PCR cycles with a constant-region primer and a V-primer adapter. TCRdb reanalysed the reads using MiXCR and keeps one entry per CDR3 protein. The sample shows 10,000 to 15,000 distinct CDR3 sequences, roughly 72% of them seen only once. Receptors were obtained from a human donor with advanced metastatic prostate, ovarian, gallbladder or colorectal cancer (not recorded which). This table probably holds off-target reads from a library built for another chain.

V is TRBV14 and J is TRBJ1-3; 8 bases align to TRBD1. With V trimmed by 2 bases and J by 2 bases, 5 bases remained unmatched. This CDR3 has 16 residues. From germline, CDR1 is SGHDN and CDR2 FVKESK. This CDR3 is CASSQNPTGAGNTIYF. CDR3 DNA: TGTGCCAGCAGCCAAAACCCGACAGGGGCTGGAAACACCATATATTTT.

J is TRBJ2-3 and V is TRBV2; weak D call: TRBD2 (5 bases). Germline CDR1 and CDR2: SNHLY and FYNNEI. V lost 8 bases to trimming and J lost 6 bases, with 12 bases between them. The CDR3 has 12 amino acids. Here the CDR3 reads CASARVLDTQYF. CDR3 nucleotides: TGTGCCAGCGCGCGGGTTTTGGATACGCAGTATTTT.

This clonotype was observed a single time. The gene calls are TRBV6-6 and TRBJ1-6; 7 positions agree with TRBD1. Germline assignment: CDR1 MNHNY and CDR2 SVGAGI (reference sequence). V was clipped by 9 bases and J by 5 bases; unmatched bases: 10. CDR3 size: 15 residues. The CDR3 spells CASTTGTDNNSPLHF. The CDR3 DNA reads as TGTGCCAGTACCACCGGGACAGATAATAATTCACCCCTCCACTTT.

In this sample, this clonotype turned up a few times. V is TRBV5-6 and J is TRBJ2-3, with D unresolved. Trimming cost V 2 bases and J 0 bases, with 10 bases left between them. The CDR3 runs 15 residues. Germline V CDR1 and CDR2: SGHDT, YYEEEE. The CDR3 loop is CASSFSPLSTDTQYF. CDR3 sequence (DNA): TGTGCCAGCAGCTTTTCCCCCCTCAGCACAGATACGCAGTATTTT.

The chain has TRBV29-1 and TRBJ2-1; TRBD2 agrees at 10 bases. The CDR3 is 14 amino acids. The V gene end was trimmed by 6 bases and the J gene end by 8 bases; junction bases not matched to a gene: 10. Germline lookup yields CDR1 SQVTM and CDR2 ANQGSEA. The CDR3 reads CSVGTGLAIYEQFF. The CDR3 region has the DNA TGCAGCGTGGGTACGGGACTAGCGATATATGAGCAGTTCTTC.

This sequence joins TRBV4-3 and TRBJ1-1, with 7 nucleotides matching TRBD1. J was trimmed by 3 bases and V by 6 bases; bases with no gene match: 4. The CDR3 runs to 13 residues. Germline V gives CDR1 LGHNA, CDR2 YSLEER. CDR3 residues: CASRRGTDTEAFF. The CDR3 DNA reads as TGCGCCAGCAGACGCGGGACAGACACTGAAGCTTTCTTT.

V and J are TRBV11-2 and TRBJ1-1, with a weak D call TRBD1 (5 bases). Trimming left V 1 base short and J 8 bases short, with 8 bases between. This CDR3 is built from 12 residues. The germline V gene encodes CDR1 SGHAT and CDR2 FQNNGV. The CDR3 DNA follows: TGTGCCAGCAGCTTAGTTAACAGGGAAGCTTTCTTT. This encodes CASSLVNREAFF.

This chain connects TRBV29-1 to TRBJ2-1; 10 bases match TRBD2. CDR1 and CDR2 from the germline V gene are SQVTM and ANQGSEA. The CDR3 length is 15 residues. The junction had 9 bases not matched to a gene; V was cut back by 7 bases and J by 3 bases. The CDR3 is CSARTSGDVYNEQFF. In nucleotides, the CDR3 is TGCAGCGCCCGGACTAGCGGAGATGTCTACAATGAGCAGTTCTTC.